This passage covers 30 T cell receptor beta chains from one sample sequenced in a study of blood T cell repertoires in COVID-19. Assay used: immunoSEQ multiplex PCR; TCRdb lists only in-frame clones, some missing. The sample contains approximately 500,000 clones, 75% to 90% of which appear only once. What was sequenced was peripheral blood. These receptors were taken from a man between 18 and 29 years old with COVID-19, enrolled during active disease.

This clone has only one observation. This chain links TRBV27 with TRBJ1-2, with D possibly TRBD1 on 6 matching bases. CDR1 MNHEY and CDR2 SMNVEV come from the germline V gene (reference sequence). There are 16 residues in the CDR3. With 5 bases removed from V and 6 bases from J, the gap between germline ends came to 22 bases. The DNA for the CDR3 is TGTGCCAGCAGTACCGACCTGACAGGCTCAGAAGATGGCTACACCTTC. Translating it yields CASSTDLTGSEDGYTF.

The rearrangement joins TRBV3-1 (or the pseudogene TRBV3-2) to TRBJ2-1; 11 bases are a match to TRBD2. CDR3 length equals 16 residues. Germline assignment: CDR1 LGHDT and CDR2 YNNKEL (reference sequence). V trimming: 3 bases; J trimming: 5 bases; junction bases outside the gene matches: 6. CDR3: CASSQPSGRSNNEQFF. In DNA, the CDR3 is TGTGCCAGCAGCCAGCCTAGCGGGAGGTCCAACAATGAGCAGTTCTTC.

The rearrangement links TRBV18 to TRBJ2-1; 10 bases agree with TRBD2. V was pared by 3 bases and J by 8 bases, with 10 bases of the junction left unmatched. Germline CDR1 reads KGHSH; CDR2 reads LQKENI. The CDR3 extends over 16 amino acids. The CDR3 spells CASSPYTSGTGDEQFF. The DNA for the CDR3 is TGTGCCAGCTCACCTTACACTAGCGGGACTGGGGATGAGCAGTTCTTC.

The J gene is TRBJ2-7, the V gene TRBV7-2; 9 bases are shared with TRBD2. The CDR3 runs 16 residues. Germline CDR1 and CDR2: SGHTA and FQGNSA. V gave up 4 bases and J gave up 2 bases; unmatched junction bases: 9. The CDR3 spells CASSSLLAGQTYEQYF. CDR3 sequence (DNA): TGTGCCAGCAGCTCCTTACTAGCGGGTCAAACCTACGAGCAGTACTTC.

The chain links TRBV2 to TRBJ2-1; unclear D gene. The germline CDR1 and CDR2 sequences are SNHLY and FYNNEI. The CDR3 is made up of 14 amino acids. V was trimmed by 6 bases and J by 0 bases, leaving 9 bases between them. The CDR3 spells CASRAAYSYNEQFF. The CDR3 coding sequence is TGTGCCAGCAGGGCGGCCTACTCCTACAATGAGCAGTTCTTC. Full variable domain (missing parts from reference TRBV2 and TRBJ2-1): EPEVTQTPSHQVTQMGQEVILRCVPISNHLYFYWYRQILGQKVEFLVSFYNNEISEKSEIFDDQFSVERPDGSNFTLKIRSTKLEDSAMYFCASRAAYSYNEQFFGPGTRLTVL.

The chain links TRBV18 to TRBJ2-3, with D possibly matching TRBD2 (5 bases). The CDR3 covers 16 residues. The V end lost 4 bases, the J end lost 0 bases, and 14 bases lay between the germline ends. Germline-derived CDR1 and CDR2 are KGHSH and LQKENI. CDR3 nucleotide sequence: TGTGCCAGCTCACTGCGAGGGTTCTCGAGCACAGATACGCAGTATTTT. Translated, it gives CASSLRGFSSTDTQYF. Using reference TRBV18 and TRBJ2-3 for the parts outside the CDR3, the full variable domain is NAGVMQNPRHLVRRRGQEARLRCSPMKGHSHVYWYRQLPEEGLKFMVYLQKENIIDESGMPKERFSAEFPKEGPSILRIQQVVRGDSAAYFCASSLRGFSSTDTQYFGPGTRLTVL.

The chain recombines TRBV6-5 with TRBJ1-2, with 7 nucleotides matching TRBD1. The CDR3 covers 15 residues. The V and J ends lost 2 bases and 4 bases, in that order; junction bases with no gene match: 7. Germline assignment: CDR1 MNHEY and CDR2 SVGAGI. CDR3 coding DNA: TGTGCCAGCAGTTACGGCGGGACAGATCGCTATGGCTACACCTTC. This gives the protein CASSYGGTDRYGYTF.

The rearrangement joins TRBV11-2 to TRBJ2-3; TRBD2 agrees at 10 bases. The CDR3 covers 18 residues. V dropped 5 bases and J dropped 1; count of bases not matched to a gene: 12. CDR1 and CDR2 from the germline V gene are SGHAT and FQNNGV. CDR3 DNA: TGTGCCAGCAGCCCAGCGGGGGGGGGAGGGTCTGGCACAGATACGCAGTATTTT. This encodes CASSPAGGGGSGTDTQYF.

V and J are TRBV7-6 and TRBJ2-7; the match to TRBD2 covers 7 bases. The CDR3 totals 14 residues. The junction had 7 bases not matched to a gene; V was cut back by 5 bases and J by 3 bases. CDR1 is SGHVS, CDR2 FNYEAQ, per germline. The CDR3 region is CASSPSTSSYEQYF. The DNA for the CDR3 is TGTGCCAGCAGCCCGTCGACTAGCAGCTACGAGCAGTACTTC.

V gene TRBV20-1 combines with J gene TRBJ1-4; D might be TRBD1 (5 bases). This CDR3 has 13 amino acids. The V end lost 3 bases, the J end lost 8 bases, and 13 bases lay between the germline ends. From germline, CDR1 is DFQATT and CDR2 SNEGSKA (reference sequence). The DNA of the CDR3 is TGCAGTGCTAGTGGAACCTCAGGGGAAAAACTGTTTTTT. It specifies CSASGTSGEKLFF.

The V gene is TRBV5-5, the J gene TRBJ2-3, with 9 bases fitting TRBD2. CDR1 is SGHKS, CDR2 YYEKEE, per germline (reference sequence). CDR3 length equals 15 residues. Unmatched junction bases numbered 5, after V lost 3 bases and J lost 3 bases. The DNA of the CDR3 is TGTGCCAGCAGCTCGCGGCGGGGGGGGACAGATACGCAGTATTTT. This translates into CASSSRRGGTDTQYF.

The V gene is TRBV28, the J gene TRBJ2-5, with D maybe TRBD2 (5 bases). Germline V CDR1 and CDR2: MDHEN, SYDVKM. The ends were cut back, 5 bases at V and 4 bases at J, with 17 bases in the middle. The CDR3 has 15 residues. CDR3 loop: CASSRRGRRAETQYF. CDR3 nucleotides: TGTGCCAGCAGTAGGAGAGGGAGACGGGCAGAGACCCAGTACTTC. Variable domain in full (rest from reference TRBV28 and TRBJ2-5): DVKVTQSSRYLVKRTGEKVFLECVQDMDHENMFWYRQDPGLGLRLIYFSYDVKMKEKGDIPEGYSVSREKKERFSLILESASTNQTSMYLCASSRRGRRAETQYFGPGTRLLVL.

The chain is built from TRBV19 and TRBJ2-5, with 15 bases fitting TRBD2. CDR1 and CDR2 from the germline V gene are LNHDA and SQIVND (reference sequence). V trimming: 4 bases; J trimming: 2 bases; junction bases outside the gene matches: 2. CDR3 length: 16 residues. The CDR3: CASSRGLAGGQETQYF. The CDR3 bases are TGTGCCAGTAGTAGGGGACTAGCGGGAGGTCAAGAGACCCAGTACTTC.

The chain joins TRBV18 to TRBJ2-2; D is possibly TRBD1 (6 bases). The V gene's germline CDR1 is KGHSH and CDR2 LQKENI. The V gene lost 3 bases and the J gene lost 2 bases, with 13 bases spanning the gap. This CDR3 has 16 amino acids. This chain's CDR3 is CASSPTGTYNTGELFF. The CDR3 DNA reads as TGTGCCAGCTCACCTACCGGGACATATAACACCGGGGAGCTGTTTTTT.

The rearrangement links TRBV5-1 to TRBJ2-7; 7 nucleotides agree with TRBD1. V gave up 2 bases and J gave up 0 bases; unmatched junction bases: 5. The V gene's germline CDR1 is SGHRS and CDR2 YFSETQ. The CDR3 has 15 amino acids. The CDR3 nucleotides are TGCGCCAGCAGCTTAAAACAGGGGTTCTCCTACGAGCAGTACTTC. It is translated as CASSLKQGFSYEQYF.

J is TRBJ1-5 and V is TRBV5-1, with 12 bases aligning to TRBD1. The CDR3 is 15 amino acids. Per germline, CDR1 SGHRS and CDR2 YFSETQ. The trim removed 0 bases at V and 7 bases at J, leaving 2 bases unmatched. CDR3 DNA sequence: TGCGCCAGCAGCTTGGAGGGGACAGGGGGCCAGCCCCAGCATTTT. Translated, it gives CASSLEGTGGQPQHF.

V gene TRBV7-9 combines with J gene TRBJ2-5; 8 bases agree with TRBD2. The germline CDR1 and CDR2 sequences are SEHNR and FQNEAQ (reference sequence). CDR3 length: 14 amino acids. The V segment lost 5 bases and the J segment 3 bases; nucleotides outside the gene matches: 5. CDR3: CASSPFSGEETQYF. The CDR3 nucleotides are TGTGCCAGCAGCCCGTTTAGCGGGGAAGAGACCCAGTACTTC.

The V and J genes are TRBV11-1 and TRBJ2-7, with a possible D match to TRBD1 (7 bases). This CDR3 spans 14 amino acids. V lost 4 bases and J lost 1, with 11 bases in between. Germline CDR1 is SGHAT and CDR2 is FQDESV (reference sequence). The CDR3 region has the DNA TGTGCCAGCAGCTCCAGGGGGAGGTCCTACGAGCAGTACTTC. Its protein product is CASSSRGRSYEQYF.

The rearrangement links TRBV3-1 (or the pseudogene TRBV3-2) to TRBJ2-3, with 7 bases aligning to TRBD2. Looked up from germline, CDR1 is LGHDT and CDR2 is YNNKEL (reference sequence). V was pared by 6 bases and J by 3 bases, with 3 bases of the junction left unmatched. The CDR3 sequence is 13 residues long. Written as DNA, the CDR3 is TGTGCCAGCAGGCCCGGGGGGACAGATACGCAGTATTTT. Protein: CASRPGGTDTQYF.

This chain uses TRBV6-5 with TRBJ2-5; 12 positions match TRBD2. Germline CDR1 and CDR2: MNHEY and SVGAGI. Trimming cost V 4 bases and J 1 base; bases outside gene matches: 1. This CDR3 region has 15 residues. CDR3 amino acids: CASSSGLAGQETQYF. CDR3 nucleotides: TGTGCCAGCAGTTCGGGACTAGCGGGCCAAGAGACCCAGTACTTC.

This chain joins TRBV2 and TRBJ1-5; D gene unclear. This CDR3 is 14 amino acids long. V was pared by 5 bases and J by 5 bases, with 13 bases between. Germline loops: CDR1 SNHLY, CDR2 FYNNEI. DNA of the CDR3: TGTGCCAGCAGTCCCTACCATGGAGATCAGCCCCAGCATTTT. Translating gives CASSPYHGDQPQHF.

V is TRBV2 and J is TRBJ1-1; possible D gene TRBD1, 5 bases. Germline V gene lookup returns CDR1 SNHLY and CDR2 FYNNEI. CDR3 length equals 18 residues. Between the trimmed V and J ends, which lost 5 bases and 4 bases, there was a span of 26 bases. The CDR3 sequence: CASSHPLGQGSFLTEAFF. For the CDR3, the DNA is TGTGCCAGCAGTCACCCCTTGGGGCAGGGATCGTTTCTCACTGAAGCTTTCTTT.

This clone has more than one count but fewer than ten. This sequence joins TRBV11-1 and TRBJ1-3; D gene unclear. V dropped 4 bases and J dropped 2 bases, with 9 bases sitting between them. Per germline, CDR1 SGHAT and CDR2 FQDESV (reference sequence). The CDR3 contains 14 residues. The CDR3: CASSSPTAGNTIYF. For the CDR3, the DNA is TGTGCCAGCAGCTCTCCAACGGCTGGAAACACCATATATTTT. The full variable domain, in which reference TRBV11-1 and TRBJ1-3 provide the parts outside the CDR3, is EAEVAQSPRYKITEKSQAVAFWCDPISGHATLYWYRQILGQGPELLVQFQDESVVDDSQLPKDRFSAERLKGVDSTLKIQPAELGDSAMYLCASSSPTAGNTIYFGEGSWLTVV.

The genes are TRBV29-1 and TRBJ2-1; 12 nucleotides align to TRBD2. The CDR3 covers 12 residues. V shed 7 bases, J shed 7 bases, and the junction held 2 bases outside the gene matches. Germline V CDR1 and CDR2: SQVTM, ANQGSEA. The CDR3 DNA reads as TGCAGCGCTAGCGGGGGGGGGAATGAGCAGTTCTTC. It encodes CSASGGGNEQFF.

The chain uses TRBV2 and TRBJ2-3; D might be TRBD1 (7 bases). The V end was cut by 7 bases, the J end by 5 bases, with 19 bases between. Germline-derived CDR1 and CDR2 are SNHLY and FYNNEI. There are 15 residues in the CDR3. This CDR3 is CASMAQGGLVDTQYF. For the CDR3, the DNA is TGTGCCAGCATGGCGCAGGGGGGCCTAGTAGATACGCAGTATTTT. Supplemented by reference TRBV2 and TRBJ2-3, the full variable domain reads EPEVTQTPSHQVTQMGQEVILRCVPISNHLYFYWYRQILGQKVEFLVSFYNNEISEKSEIFDDQFSVERPDGSNFTLKIRSTKLEDSAMYFCASMAQGGLVDTQYFGPGTRLTVL.

The CDR3 loop is CASSSVVSTPSEQYF. CDR3 DNA: TGCGCCAGCAGCTCGGTAGTGTCTACCCCGAGCGAGCAGTACTTC. The J gene is TRBJ2-7, the V gene TRBV5-1, with D uncertain. The V and J ends lost 3 bases and 6 bases respectively, with 19 bases between them. Germline CDR1 reads SGHRS; CDR2 reads YFSETQ. The CDR3 extends over 15 amino acids.

This clone was seen only a few times. Other DNA sequences in the sample encode the same CDR3. The rearrangement uses TRBV5-4 and TRBJ2-5; no clear D gene. The CDR3 sequence is 13 residues long. Germline V gene data show CDR1 as SGHNT and CDR2 as YYREEE (reference sequence). The ends were cut back, 0 bases at V and 1 base at J, with 4 bases in the middle. CDR3 residues: CASSLGLQETQYF. The CDR3, as DNA: TGTGCCAGCAGCTTGGGACTCCAAGAGACCCAGTACTTC. Supplemented by reference TRBV5-4 and TRBJ2-5, the full variable domain reads ETGVTQSPTHLIKTRGQQVTLRCSSQSGHNTVSWYQQALGQGPQFIFQYYREEENGRGNFPPRFSGLQFPNYSSELNVNALELDDSALYLCASSLGLQETQYFGPGTRLLVL.

The gene calls are TRBV10-2 and TRBJ1-3, with 8 bases aligning to TRBD1. Germline lookup yields CDR1 WSHSY and CDR2 SAAADI. The CDR3 totals 18 residues. The V segment lost 2 bases and the J segment 0 bases; nucleotides outside the gene matches: 9. This CDR3 is CASSETGQGPSSGNTIYF. The CDR3 DNA reads as TGCGCCAGCAGTGAGACCGGACAGGGCCCGAGCTCTGGAAACACCATATATTTT.

The CDR3 DNA is TGTGCCAGCACTTCAGGGGGCTCGGATGAGCAGTTCTTC. It codes for CASTSGGSDEQFF. The chain combines TRBV28 with TRBJ2-1, with 8 bases lining up with TRBD1. Germline lookup yields CDR1 MDHEN and CDR2 SYDVKM. V dropped 7 bases and J dropped 8; count of bases not matched to a gene: 7. CDR3 length equals 13 residues.

The J gene is TRBJ2-1, the V gene TRBV7-9; TRBD1 agrees at 9 bases. Trimming cost V 3 bases and J 7 bases; bases outside gene matches: 7. The CDR3 covers 15 residues. CDR1 SEHNR and CDR2 FQNEAQ come from the germline V gene (reference sequence). The CDR3 region has the DNA TGTGCCAGCAGCTTCGAGAGACAGGGGGGGAATGAGCAGTTCTTC. It is translated as CASSFERQGGNEQFF.